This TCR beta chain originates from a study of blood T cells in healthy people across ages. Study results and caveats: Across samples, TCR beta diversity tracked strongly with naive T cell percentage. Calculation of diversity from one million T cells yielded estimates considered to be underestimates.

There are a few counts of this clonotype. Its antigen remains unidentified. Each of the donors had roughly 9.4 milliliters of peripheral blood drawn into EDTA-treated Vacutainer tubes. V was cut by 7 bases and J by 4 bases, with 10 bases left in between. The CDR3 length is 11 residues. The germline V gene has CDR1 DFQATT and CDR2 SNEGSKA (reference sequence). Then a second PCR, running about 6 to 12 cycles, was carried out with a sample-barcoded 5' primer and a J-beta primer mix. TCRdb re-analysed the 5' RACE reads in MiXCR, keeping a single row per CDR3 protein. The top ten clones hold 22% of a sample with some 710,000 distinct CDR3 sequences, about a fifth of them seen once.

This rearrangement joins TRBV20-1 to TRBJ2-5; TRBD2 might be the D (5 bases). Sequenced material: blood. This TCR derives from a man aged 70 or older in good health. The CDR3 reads CSGERRETQYF. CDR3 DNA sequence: TGCAGTGGTGAGCGGCGAGAGACCCAGTACTTC.